Shown below are 14 T cell receptor beta chains from a single sample sequenced in a study of T cell responses to AZD1222 COVID-19 vaccine. Libraries were prepared by immunoSEQ multiplex PCR; TCRdb keeps only in-frame clonotypes and omits some of them. Counted here are 20,000 or so clones, roughly 83% occurring once; the ten biggest clones make up roughly a sixth. The sample consisted of peripheral blood, taken 28 days after the second AZD1222 dose. The source of these receptors is an adult who received the AZD1222 COVID-19 vaccine.

This clone was seen a handful of times. The rearrangement uses TRBV30 and TRBJ1-1, with D hard to call. Germline V CDR1 and CDR2: GTSNPN, SVGIG (reference sequence). The CDR3 has 11 amino acids. With 2 bases removed from V and 0 bases from J, the gap between germline ends came to 1 base. CDR3 DNA: TGTGCCTGGAGTATGAACACTGAAGCTTTCTTT. Protein product: CAWSMNTEAFF.

The CDR3 here is CASSLDLTGGSFTYEQYF. The CDR3 DNA sequence: TGCGCCAGCAGCTTGGATCTGACAGGGGGATCCTTTACCTACGAGCAGTACTTC. The chain carries TRBV5-1 and TRBJ2-7; TRBD1 agrees at 9 bases. V dropped 0 bases and J dropped 2; count of bases not matched to a gene: 12. CDR3 length: 18 residues. The germline V gene has CDR1 SGHRS and CDR2 YFSETQ.

The chain uses TRBV11-2 and TRBJ2-1, with D unresolved. With 1 base removed from V and 0 bases from J, the gap between germline ends came to 7 bases. The V gene's germline CDR1 is SGHAT and CDR2 FQNNGV. This CDR3 region has 15 residues. CDR3 in DNA: TGTGCCAGCAGCTTAGGGCGAAGCTCCTACAATGAGCAGTTCTTC. Protein: CASSLGRSSYNEQFF.

This clone was recorded once. The J gene is TRBJ1-5, the V gene TRBV15, with 12 bases lining up with TRBD1. Germline-derived CDR1 and CDR2 are LNHNV and YYDKDF (reference sequence). The junction had 6 bases not matched to a gene; V was cut back by 3 bases and J by 6 bases. This CDR3 spans 16 amino acids. DNA for the CDR3: TGTGCCACCAGCAGGGGGACAGGGGGCGGGCGTCAGCCCCAGCATTTT. Its protein is CATSRGTGGGRQPQHF.

The gene calls are TRBV6-6 and TRBJ1-6; 9 nucleotides agree with TRBD1. Germline trimming cut 1 base from V and 13 bases from J; bases unmatched to any gene: 8. This CDR3 spans 15 amino acids. CDR1 is MNHNY, CDR2 SVGAGI, per germline (reference sequence). CDR3 loop: CASSYLGTGSKPLHF. As DNA, the CDR3 is TGTGCCAGCAGTTACTTAGGGACAGGGAGTAAGCCCCTCCACTTT.

The J gene is TRBJ2-7, the V gene TRBV5-1, with D maybe TRBD2 (6 bases). Trimming left V 4 bases short and J 4 bases short, with 15 bases between. The V gene's germline CDR1 is SGHRS and CDR2 YFSETQ. The CDR3 is 14 residues long. In nucleotides, the CDR3 is TGCGCCAGCAGCGGAACGGGAGCTCGGTACGAGCAGTACTTC. This encodes CASSGTGARYEQYF.

The chain carries TRBV6-5 and TRBJ2-7, with TRBD1 identical over 7 bases. The CDR3 sequence is 15 residues long. Unmatched junction bases numbered 9, after V lost 7 bases and J lost 0 bases. In germline, CDR1 is MNHEY, CDR2 SVGAGI. CDR3 protein: CASKGQLPNSYEQYF. The CDR3 DNA follows: TGTGCCAGCAAGGGACAGCTCCCCAACTCCTACGAGCAGTACTTC.

Worth noting for this clone: The identical CDR3 is also encoded by other nucleotide sequences in the sample. The rearrangement links TRBV18 to TRBJ1-1, with D maybe TRBD1 (5 bases). Between the trimmed V and J ends, which lost 0 bases and 5 bases, there was a span of 13 bases. The CDR3 covers 15 residues. Germline-derived CDR1 and CDR2 are KGHSH and LQKENI. The CDR3 protein is CASSPPGGGETEAFF. Written as DNA, the CDR3 is TGTGCCAGCTCACCACCGGGGGGGGGTGAAACTGAAGCTTTCTTT.

This sequence joins TRBV19 and TRBJ1-3, with a tentative D call TRBD1 (6 bases). There are 15 residues in the CDR3. Trimming shortened V by 5 bases and J by 4 bases, and 15 bases separated the two germline ends. From germline, CDR1 is LNHDA and CDR2 SQIVND (reference sequence). The CDR3 DNA follows: TGTGCCAGTAGTGGACAGTACGATCCAGGAAACACCATATATTTT. Amino acids: CASSGQYDPGNTIYF.

This clone occurred a few times. The V gene is TRBV6-5, the J gene TRBJ2-7; 7 bases map to TRBD1. V trimming: 6 bases; J trimming: 0 bases; junction bases outside the gene matches: 8. CDR1 and CDR2 (germline): MNHEY, SVGAGI. This CDR3 is 15 amino acids long. The chain's CDR3 is CASRLQGMSSYEQYF. The CDR3 coding sequence is TGTGCCAGCAGGTTACAGGGGATGAGCTCCTACGAGCAGTACTTC.

J is TRBJ2-5 and V is TRBV30, with D uncertain. V shed 2 bases and J shed 4 bases, with 8 bases lying between them. Germline V gene sequence: CDR1 GTSNPN, CDR2 SVGIG (reference sequence). The CDR3 loop spans 12 amino acids. CDR3 region: CAWSSLRETQYF. The CDR3 DNA sequence: TGTGCCTGGAGTTCACTGCGAGAGACCCAGTACTTC.

The chain employs TRBV11-3 and TRBJ1-1; D not resolved. The germline CDR1 and CDR2 sequences are SGHNT and YENEEA. This CDR3 has 12 amino acids. V lost 4 bases and J 2 bases, leaving 5 bases between the germline ends. CDR3 coding DNA: TGTGCCAGCAGCTCAGATAACACTGAAGCTTTCTTT. This codes for CASSSDNTEAFF.

V and J are TRBV30 and TRBJ2-4, with a possible D match to TRBD1 (5 bases). V dropped 0 bases and J dropped 1 base, with 10 bases sitting between them. There are 15 residues in the CDR3. The germline gives CDR1 GTSNPN, CDR2 SVGIG (reference sequence). CDR3 in DNA: TGTGCCTGGAGTGTCGTAGGGGTTGCCAAAAACATTCAGTACTTC. Amino acid sequence: CAWSVVGVAKNIQYF.

This clone was observed a single time. The chain is built from TRBV9 and TRBJ2-1; maybe TRBD1 (6 bases). The CDR3 has 15 amino acids. Germline values: CDR1 SGDLS, CDR2 YYNGEE. V lost 0 bases, J lost 3 bases, and 10 bases lay in between. The CDR3 sequence is CASSVVDRDYNEQFF. The CDR3 DNA follows: TGTGCCAGCAGCGTAGTGGACAGAGACTACAATGAGCAGTTCTTC. The full variable domain, its missing parts supplied by reference TRBV9 and TRBJ2-1, is DSGVTQTPKHLITATGQRVTLRCSPRSGDLSVYWYQQSLDQGLQFLIQYYNGEERAKGNILERFSAQQFPDLHSELNLSSLELGDSALYFCASSVVDRDYNEQFFGPGTRLTVL.